This T cell receptor beta chain was retrieved from a study of CD8 T cells in ankylosing spondylitis (dated by TCRdb to the late 2010s). Regarding the research as a whole: The study set out to find disease-linked TCR variants by profiling T cell receptor beta repertoires in ankylosing spondylitis patients and healthy donors. In total, the full study cohort was made up of roughly 100 healthy donors and about two dozen ankylosing spondylitis patients. Samples of peripheral blood were taken, and for ankylosing spondylitis patients, synovial fluid was collected as well. The paper's findings and limits, for the study overall: A TCR beta motif made up of 7 to 9 highly homologous amino acid variants appeared to be characteristic of blood from ankylosing spondylitis patients. The disease-linked clones had a CD8+ phenotype and were found at relatively low frequencies in peripheral blood. Some motif variants were previously reported in synovial fluid and blood of reactive arthritis patients, suggesting common disease-initiation mechanisms. The disease-linked clones were reported as significantly enriched in matched synovial fluid samples from ankylosing spondylitis patients.

CDR1 and CDR2 were assigned from the germline V gene (reference sequence) as MNHEY and SMNVEV. Trimming at the junction amounts to 1 base on V and 4 bases on J, and the germline ends lie 10 bases apart. Including the terminal cysteine and phenylalanine, the CDR3 comprises 15 residues. The CDR3 DNA has 45 bases and is translated from base 1. Sequencer: Illumina HiSeq 2500. Quantitative 5'-RACE with molecular barcodes was the method used to prepare the TCR beta libraries. For the original study's pipeline: A new computational method, built on a probabilistic model of VDJ rearrangement, was used to identify disease-linked TCR variants. TCRdb itself trimmed the public reads at Q25 with fastp, ran MiXCR and retained productive beta chains. Here each entry gathers all rows of one CDR3 protein and keeps the most common genes and DNA. These V and J calls are TCRdb output, not the study's own analysis. For this sample the table gives 180,000 or so distinct CDR3 sequences, of which 11% were detected only once. Roughly 28% of the sample lies in the top ten.

Note on this clonotype: This receptor's antigen is unknown. The record has no base qualities; no much larger clone is one base away.

The sequencing sample was made of blood, either unsorted or a sorted T cell fraction (not recorded which). This clonotype was sampled from a male donor with ankylosing spondylitis or in good health (not recorded which). This sequence uses TRBV27 and TRBJ1-4, with TRBD1 perhaps the D gene, on 5 matching bases. The DNA sequence is given as TGTGCCAGCAGTTTATTTGAGGGGATTAATGAAAAACTGTTTTTT. Its protein product is CASSLFEGINEKLFF.